Below are 3 T cell receptor beta chains sequenced from a single sample in a study of T cells after yellow fever vaccination. TCRdb redid the calling of the 5' RACE reads with MiXCR, one entry per CDR3 protein. Altogether 300,000 to 400,000 distinct CDR3 sequences are present, about 12% being singletons, with the ten largest covering 2.5% to 4%. The starting material was CD4+ T cells sorted from PBMCs, obtained 15 days after the yellow fever booster vaccination. The receptor set was obtained from a man aged 18 to 29 who received the YFV17D yellow fever vaccine.

This chain links TRBV24-1 with TRBJ2-5, with D perhaps TRBD1 (5 bases). CDR1 is KGHDR, CDR2 SFDVKD, per germline. This CDR3 contains 12 residues. V lost 12 bases and J lost 1, with 11 bases in between. The CDR3 spells CAAGISQETQYF. The CDR3 nucleotides are TGTGCCGCAGGGATCAGCCAAGAGACCCAGTACTTC.

This clonotype turned up a few times. The chain joins TRBV5-4 to TRBJ2-7; a possible D gene is TRBD1 (5 bases). This CDR3 comprises 13 residues. Between the trimmed V and J ends, which lost 1 base and 6 bases, there was a span of 11 bases. Germline V lookup: CDR1 SGHNT, CDR2 YYREEE (reference sequence). Here the CDR3 DNA reads TGTGCCAGCAGCTTGCCAGGGCGAAGCGAGCAGTACGTC. Protein product: CASSLPGRSEQYV.

This clonotype occurred a few times. V and J are TRBV2 and TRBJ2-1, with TRBD1 matching 9 bases. The J segment lost 9 bases and the V segment lost 4 bases, leaving 7 bases of the junction unmatched. Germline assignment: CDR1 SNHLY and CDR2 FYNNEI. This CDR3 region has 14 residues. The CDR3 sequence: CASSVVDRGGEQFF. As DNA, the CDR3 is TGTGCCAGCAGTGTGGTAGACAGGGGGGGTGAGCAGTTCTTC. Full variable domain (outside the CDR3, taken from reference TRBV2 and TRBJ2-1): EPEVTQTPSHQVTQMGQEVILRCVPISNHLYFYWYRQILGQKVEFLVSFYNNEISEKSEIFDDQFSVERPDGSNFTLKIRSTKLEDSAMYFCASSVVDRGGEQFFGPGTRLTVL.